This TCR beta chain appears in the sequencing data of a study of blood T cells in healthy people across ages. Study observations and caveats: Roughly linear declines in TCR beta diversity per million T cells occurred with age. It was the long-lived donors that had more naive CD4+ cells and higher diversity than aged donors. Estimated diversity, derived from one million T cells, was regarded as an underestimate.

The use of a sample-barcoded 5' primer and a J-beta primer mix characterized a second PCR of about 6 to 11 cycles. TCRdb redid the calling of the 5' RACE reads with MiXCR, one entry per CDR3 protein. The sample lists approximately 1.5 million distinct CDR3 sequences, 34% occurring once. Of note for this clonotype: Its antigen is unknown.

In each sample, at least 6.5 million PBMCs were isolated. Germline V gene lookup returns CDR1 LNHNV and CDR2 YYDKDF (reference sequence). V shed 3 bases and J shed 10 bases, with 19 bases lying between them. This CDR3 comprises 14 residues. The source is a woman aged 25-40 years in good health. The sample comprised blood. The chain joins TRBV15 to TRBJ2-7; perhaps TRBD2 as D (5 bases). CDR3 coding DNA: TGTGCCACCAGCAGGCAACTGAGGGAGACCACCCAGTACTTC. The encoded protein is CATSRQLRETTQYF.